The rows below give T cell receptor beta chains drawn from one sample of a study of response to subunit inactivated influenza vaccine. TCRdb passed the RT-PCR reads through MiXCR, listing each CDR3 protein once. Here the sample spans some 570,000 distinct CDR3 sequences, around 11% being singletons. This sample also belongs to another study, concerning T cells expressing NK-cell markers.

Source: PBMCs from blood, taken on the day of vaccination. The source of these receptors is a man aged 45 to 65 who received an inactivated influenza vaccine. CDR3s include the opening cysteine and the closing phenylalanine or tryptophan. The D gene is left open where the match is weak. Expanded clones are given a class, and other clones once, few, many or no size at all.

CDR3: CSARDPRAGHPYEQYF
DNA: TGCAGTGCTAGGGACCCCAGAGCGGGACACCCCTACGAGCAGTACTTC
D: .
V: TRBV20-1
size: many
J: TRBJ2-7

CDR3: CASSQDRGGPKDEQYF
DNA: TGTGCCAGCAGCCAAGATAGGGGAGGGCCTAAGGACGAGCAGTACTTC
D: TRBD2
V: TRBV4-2
size: .
J: TRBJ2-7

CDR3: CASRNKQGSYNSPLHF
DNA: TGTGCCAGCAGAAACAAACAGGGGTCCTATAATTCACCCCTCCACTTT
D: TRBD1
V: TRBV7-2
size: many
J: TRBJ1-6

CDR3: CASSLDWRDTQYF
DNA: TGTGCCAGCAGCTTAGATTGGCGGGATACGCAGTATTTT
D: .
V: TRBV11-2
size: few
J: TRBJ2-3

CDR3: CASSQADSNQPQHF
DNA: TGTGCCAGCAGCCAAGCGGACAGCAATCAGCCCCAGCATTTT
D: .
V: TRBV4-2
size: .
J: TRBJ1-5

CDR3: CASSGEDREKLFF
DNA: TGTGCCAGCAGCGGGGAAGACAGGGAAAAACTGTTTTTT
D: .
V: TRBV9
size: few
J: TRBJ1-4

CDR3: CASSQEMGQPQHF
DNA: TGTGCCAGCAGTCAGGAAATGGGACAGCCCCAGCATTTT
D: .
V: TRBV12-3/TRBV12-4
size: few
J: TRBJ1-5

CDR3: CASSQLGHQNTEAFF
DNA: TGCGCCAGCAGCCAACTGGGACACCAGAACACTGAAGCTTTCTTT
D: .
V: TRBV4-1
size: few
J: TRBJ1-1

CDR3: CSAAGPGGAKNEQFF
DNA: TGCAGCGCCGCCGGCCCAGGGGGCGCGAAAAATGAGCAGTTCTTC
D: TRBD1
V: TRBV29-1
size: many
J: TRBJ2-1

CDR3: CAMGPGLLYYGYTF
DNA: TGTGCCATGGGCCCCGGGCTCCTCTACTATGGCTACACCTTC
D: .
V: TRBV7-9
size: .
J: TRBJ1-2

CDR3: CAISESTRAGYGYTF
DNA: TGTGCCATCAGTGAGTCGACTCGGGCGGGCTATGGCTACACCTTC
D: .
V: TRBV10-3
size: .
J: TRBJ1-2

CDR3: CASSLEGGLGLGVYEQYF
DNA: TGTGCCAGCAGCTTAGAGGGAGGGTTAGGACTAGGTGTTTACGAGCAGTACTTC
D: TRBD2
V: TRBV11-2
size: few
J: TRBJ2-7

CDR3: CASSFTGVDEQYF
DNA: TGTGCCAGCAGTTTTACGGGAGTCGACGAGCAGTACTTC
D: .
V: TRBV12-3/TRBV12-4
size: few
J: TRBJ2-7

CDR3: CASSLRSIGGNTEAFF
DNA: TGTGCCAGCAGCTTAAGGTCGATCGGGGGGAACACTGAAGCTTTCTTT
D: .
V: TRBV11-2
size: .
J: TRBJ1-1

CDR3: CASSQGWYLSYEQYF
DNA: TGTGCCAGCAGCCAAGGATGGTACCTCTCCTACGAGCAGTACTTC
D: .
V: TRBV3-1
size: .
J: TRBJ2-7

CDR3: CASSLSTGGMSYEQYF
DNA: TGCGCCAGCAGCCTGTCGACAGGGGGCATGTCCTACGAGCAGTACTTC
D: TRBD1
V: TRBV5-1
size: few
J: TRBJ2-7

CDR3: CASSQGDGGAGNEQFF
DNA: TGCGCCAGCAGCCAAGGCGACGGGGGGGCTGGGAATGAGCAGTTCTTC
D: TRBD2
V: TRBV4-3
size: few
J: TRBJ2-1

CDR3: CASRSPHGGGRTEAFF
DNA: TGTGCCAGCAGGTCACCCCATGGTGGGGGGAGGACTGAAGCTTTCTTT
D: .
V: TRBV6-1
size: many
J: TRBJ1-1

CDR3: CAIRGGDSDTQYF
DNA: TGTGCCATCAGAGGAGGGGACTCAGATACGCAGTATTTT
D: .
V: TRBV10-3
size: .
J: TRBJ2-3

CDR3: CASSQTRATDTQYF
DNA: TGTGCCAGCAGCCAAACGAGGGCCACAGATACGCAGTATTTT
D: .
V: TRBV7-9
size: .
J: TRBJ2-3

CDR3: CASSLGATDLGANVLTF
DNA: TGCGCCAGCAGCTTGGGCGCTACTGATCTGGGGGCCAACGTCCTGACTTTC
D: .
V: TRBV5-1
size: .
J: TRBJ2-6

CDR3: CASSLTPGTSYEQYF
DNA: TGCGCCAGCAGCTTGACCCCGGGGACATCCTACGAGCAGTACTTC
D: .
V: TRBV5-1
size: few
J: TRBJ2-7

CDR3: CASSRANGELFF
DNA: TGTGCCAGCAGCCGGGCAAACGGGGAGCTGTTTTTT
D: .
V: TRBV12-3/TRBV12-4
size: .
J: TRBJ2-2